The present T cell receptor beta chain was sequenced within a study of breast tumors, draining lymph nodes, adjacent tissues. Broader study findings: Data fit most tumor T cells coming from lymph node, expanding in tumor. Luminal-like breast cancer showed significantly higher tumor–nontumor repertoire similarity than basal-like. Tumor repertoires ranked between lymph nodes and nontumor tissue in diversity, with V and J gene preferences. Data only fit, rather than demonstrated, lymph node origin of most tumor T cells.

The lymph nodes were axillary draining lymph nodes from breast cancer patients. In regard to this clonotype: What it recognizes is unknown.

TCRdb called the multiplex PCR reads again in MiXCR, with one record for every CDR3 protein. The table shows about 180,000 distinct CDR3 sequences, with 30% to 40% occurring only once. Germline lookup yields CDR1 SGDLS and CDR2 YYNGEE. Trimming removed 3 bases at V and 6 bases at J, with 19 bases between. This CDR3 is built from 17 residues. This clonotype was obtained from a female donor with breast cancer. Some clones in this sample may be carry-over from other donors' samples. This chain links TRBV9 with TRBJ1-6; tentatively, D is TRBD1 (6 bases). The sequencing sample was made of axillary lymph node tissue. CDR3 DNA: TGTGCCAGCAGCGCCCCGGGGGGCACCAACTTTAATTCACCCCTCCACTTT. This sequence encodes CASSAPGGTNFNSPLHF.